This T cell receptor beta chain was sequenced for a study of cytotoxic CD8 clonotypes in ibrutinib-treated CLL. Overall study context: Patient counts were some 11 relapsed/refractory, over 14 treatment-naive and about 18 IGHV unmutated.

Profiling relied on immunoSEQ multiplex PCR, and the TCRdb table lists in-frame clones only, not all of them. The table lists some 200,000 clones, over 65% of them singletons. PBMCs were cryopreserved, and around 1.9 micrograms of genomic DNA from them went into TCR beta libraries. The CDR3 is 12 residues long. With 4 bases removed from V and 3 bases from J, the gap between germline ends came to 7 bases. Per the germline V gene, CDR1 is LGHNA and CDR2 is YSLEER. The chain uses TRBV4-3 and TRBJ2-7; the D gene is possibly TRBD1 (6 bases). The specimen comprised PBMCs, sampled after 12 months of ibrutinib treatment. This TCR was recovered from a human donor with chronic lymphocytic leukemia. For the CDR3, the DNA is TGCGCCAGCAGCCTACAGGGCTACGAGCAGTACTTC. It encodes CASSLQGYEQYF.